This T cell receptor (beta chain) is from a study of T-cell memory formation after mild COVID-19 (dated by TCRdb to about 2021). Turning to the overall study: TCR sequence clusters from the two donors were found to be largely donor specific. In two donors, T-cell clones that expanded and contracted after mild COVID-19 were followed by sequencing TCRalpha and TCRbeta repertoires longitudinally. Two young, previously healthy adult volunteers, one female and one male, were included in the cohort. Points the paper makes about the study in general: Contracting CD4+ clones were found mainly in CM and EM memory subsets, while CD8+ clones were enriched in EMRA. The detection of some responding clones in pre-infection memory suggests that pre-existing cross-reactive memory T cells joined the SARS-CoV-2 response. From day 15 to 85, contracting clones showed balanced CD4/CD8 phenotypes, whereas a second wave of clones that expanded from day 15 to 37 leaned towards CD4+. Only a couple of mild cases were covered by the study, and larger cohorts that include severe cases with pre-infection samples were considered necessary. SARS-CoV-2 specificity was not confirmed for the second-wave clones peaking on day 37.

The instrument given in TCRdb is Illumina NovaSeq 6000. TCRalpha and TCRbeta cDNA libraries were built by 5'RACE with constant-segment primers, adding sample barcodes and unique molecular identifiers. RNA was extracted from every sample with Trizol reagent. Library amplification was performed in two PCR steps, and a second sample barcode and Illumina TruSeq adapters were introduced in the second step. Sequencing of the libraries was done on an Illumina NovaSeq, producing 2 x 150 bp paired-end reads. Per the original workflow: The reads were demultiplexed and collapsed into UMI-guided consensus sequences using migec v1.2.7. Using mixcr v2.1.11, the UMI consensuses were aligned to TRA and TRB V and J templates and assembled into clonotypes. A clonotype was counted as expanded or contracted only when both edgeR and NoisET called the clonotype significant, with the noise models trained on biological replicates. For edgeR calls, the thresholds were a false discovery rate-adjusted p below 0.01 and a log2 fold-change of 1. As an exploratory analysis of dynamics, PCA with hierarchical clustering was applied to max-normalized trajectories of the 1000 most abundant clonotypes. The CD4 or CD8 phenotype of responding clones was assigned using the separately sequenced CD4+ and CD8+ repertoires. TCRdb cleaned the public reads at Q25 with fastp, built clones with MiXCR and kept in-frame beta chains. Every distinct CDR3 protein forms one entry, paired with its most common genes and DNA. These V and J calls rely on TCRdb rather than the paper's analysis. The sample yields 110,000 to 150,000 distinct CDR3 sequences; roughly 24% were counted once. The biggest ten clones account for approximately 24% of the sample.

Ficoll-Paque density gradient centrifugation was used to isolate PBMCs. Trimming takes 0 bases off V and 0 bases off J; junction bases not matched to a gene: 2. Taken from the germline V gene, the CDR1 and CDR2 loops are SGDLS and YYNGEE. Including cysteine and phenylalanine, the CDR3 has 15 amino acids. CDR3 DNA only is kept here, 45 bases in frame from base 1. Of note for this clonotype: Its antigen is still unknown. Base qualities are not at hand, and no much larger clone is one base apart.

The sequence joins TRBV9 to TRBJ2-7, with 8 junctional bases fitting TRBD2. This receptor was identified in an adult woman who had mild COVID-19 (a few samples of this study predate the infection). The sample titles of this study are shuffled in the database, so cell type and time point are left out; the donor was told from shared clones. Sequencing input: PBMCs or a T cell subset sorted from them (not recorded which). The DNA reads TGTGCCAGCAGCGTAGGGGGGACTAGCTCCTACGAGCAGTACTTC. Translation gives CASSVGGTSSYEQYF. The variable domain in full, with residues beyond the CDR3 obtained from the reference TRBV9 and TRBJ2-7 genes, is DSGVTQTPKHLITATGQRVTLRCSPRSGDLSVYWYQQSLDQGLQFLIQYYNGEERAKGNILERFSAQQFPDLHSELNLSSLELGDSALYFCASSVGGTSSYEQYFGPGTRLTVT.